The rows below give T cell receptor beta chains drawn from one sample of a study of shared clonotypes between healthy human individuals. Assay: immunoSEQ multiplex PCR; the TCRdb copy retains only in-frame clones and omits some. The table has roughly 640,000 clones, around 97% seen once; the top ten hold 0.045% to 0.07%. The sequencing sample was made of naive CD4+ T cells sorted from blood. Receptors originate from a woman in her 30s in good health. The CDR3 runs from the conserved cysteine through the conserved F or W. Each record gives: D gene, V gene, clone size, J gene, CDR3 DNA, CDR3 protein. A D gene is named only where the DNA matches it firmly. A row's size may be missing; if present it is once, few, many or a size class.

.	TRBV18	.	TRBJ1-4	TGTGCCAGCTCACCTAGAAGTCCGGATGAAAAACTGTTTTTT	CASSPRSPDEKLFF
TRBD1	TRBV7-6	.	TRBJ2-1	TGTGCCAGCACTCCGGGACAGGGGGTTAATGAGCAGTTCTTC	CASTPGQGVNEQFF
.	TRBV6-5	.	TRBJ1-4	TGTGCCAGCAGCCCAACCGGGAGGAGTGAAAAACTGTTTTTT	CASSPTGRSEKLFF
TRBD2	TRBV7-6	once	TRBJ2-1	TGTGCCAGCAGCTTAACGAGTAGGGGACTAGTGTCGAGGTCCTACAATGAGCAGTTCTTC	CASSLTSRGLVSRSYNEQFF
TRBD1	TRBV28	.	TRBJ2-7	TGTGCCAGCAGAGAGACAGGGGGGTCTCTCAAGCAGTACTTC	CASRETGGSLKQYF
.	TRBV27	.	TRBJ1-1	TGTGCCAGCAGTTTCCAACAGGGCCGAACTGAAGCTTTCTTT	CASSFQQGRTEAFF
.	TRBV6-5	.	TRBJ1-6	TGTGCCAGCAGCGCGATCACGGGTGGGAATTCACCCCTCCACTTT	CASSAITGGNSPLHF
TRBD1	TRBV19	.	TRBJ2-2	TGTGCCAGTAGTACAGGGGGCGGCACCGGGGAGCTGTTTTTT	CASSTGGGTGELFF
.	TRBV7-3	.	TRBJ2-7	TGTGCCAGCAGCAGTTACGAGGGGTACGAGCAGTACTTC	CASSSYEGYEQYF
.	TRBV7-3	.	TRBJ1-1	TGTGCCAGCAGCACGACAGTGAACACTGAAGCTTTCTTT	CASSTTVNTEAFF
.	TRBV11-2	.	TRBJ1-2	TGTGCCAGCGGACGTGGGTACTATGGCTACACCTTC	CASGRGYYGYTF
.	TRBV7-2	.	TRBJ2-7	TGTGCCAGCAGCTTAGGATCCCGGCCCAGGGAGCAGTACTTC	CASSLGSRPREQYF
.	TRBV28	.	TRBJ2-7	TGTGCCAGCAGCCCTTTGGGGGGTGAGTACGAGCAGTACTTC	CASSPLGGEYEQYF
TRBD1	TRBV7-9	.	TRBJ1-4	TGTGCCAGCAGCTTAGATACAGGGGACTTGGCTGAAAAACTGTTTTTT	CASSLDTGDLAEKLFF
TRBD1	TRBV6-6	.	TRBJ1-5	TGTGCCAGCAGTCCTACGACAGGGGCTTATCAGCCCCAGCATTTT	CASSPTTGAYQPQHF
.	TRBV14	.	TRBJ2-3	TGTGCCAGCAGCCAAGATGTGTTCGCAGATACGCAGTATTTT	CASSQDVFADTQYF
.	TRBV10-3	once	TRBJ2-3	TGTGCCATCAGTTCGACTCTAGGGGGGGGTACAGATACGCAGTATTTT	CAISSTLGGGTDTQYF
.	TRBV18	.	TRBJ1-3	TGTGCCAGCTCCCTTCAGGGATCGAGCTCTGGAAACACCATATATTTT	CASSLQGSSSGNTIYF
TRBD2	TRBV4-1	.	TRBJ2-7	TGCGCCAGCAGTCAGACTAGCGGCCCCTACGAGCAGTACTTC	CASSQTSGPYEQYF
TRBD1	TRBV6-1	.	TRBJ1-2	TGTGCCAGCAGTGAAGGGACAGGGGGTTGGGGCTACACCTTC	CASSEGTGGWGYTF
TRBD1	TRBV6-1	.	TRBJ1-2	TGTGCCAGCATCTTCAGGGGGATCCAATATGGCTACACCTTC	CASIFRGIQYGYTF
TRBD1	TRBV5-1	.	TRBJ2-7	TGCGCCAGCAGCACCGGGACAGGGGGAGGCGAGCAGTACTTC	CASSTGTGGGEQYF